These 3 T cell receptor beta chains came from one sample sequenced in a study of blood T cell repertoires in COVID-19 (dated by TCRdb to the early 2020s). To prepare the library, the immunoSEQ multiplex PCR assay was applied. TCRdb's version of the immuneACCESS table is confined to in-frame rearrangements and falls short of the full clone set. An unresolved V gene accounts for under half of the shortfall where checked; the remainder is of unknown origin. This sample is represented by 230,000 or so clones; 84% of them were singletons. The ten largest make up 1.4% of the sample. Input material: peripheral blood. The receptors stem from a woman in her thirties or forties who had recovered from COVID-19.

This clone was detected only once. The chain is built from TRBV3-1 (or the pseudogene TRBV3-2) and TRBJ1-4; perhaps TRBD1 as D (6 bases). The length of the CDR3 is 16 residues. Germline V lookup: CDR1 LGHDT, CDR2 YNNKEL (reference sequence). Between the trimmed V and J ends, which lost 1 base and 5 bases, there was a span of 14 bases. The CDR3 region is CASSQVVIGGNEKLFF. Written as DNA, the CDR3 is TGTGCCAGCAGCCAAGTGGTAATAGGGGGAAATGAAAAACTGTTTTTT.

The genes are TRBV5-1 and TRBJ2-3, with D unclear. CDR1 and CDR2 from the germline V gene are SGHRS and YFSETQ. This CDR3 is built from 15 residues. V dropped 4 bases and J dropped 2 bases, with 14 bases sitting between them. The CDR3 DNA reads TGCGCCAGCAGCAATCAACTCGGTAACACAGATACGCAGTATTTT. Translating gives CASSNQLGNTDTQYF.

The V call is TRBV28, the J call TRBJ1-2, with D possibly TRBD1 on 5 matching bases. V was trimmed by 5 bases and J by 5 bases, leaving 21 bases between them. From germline, CDR1 is MDHEN and CDR2 SYDVKM. The CDR3 contains 16 residues. In DNA, the CDR3 is TGTGCCAGCAGTACGATCAGGGAGGTAGGAAAGTATGGCTACACCTTC. Translation: CASSTIREVGKYGYTF.